Below are 32 T cell receptor beta chains sequenced from a single sample in a study of cytomegalovirus exposure and HLA in healthy donors. Primers for the PCR totalled 60 Vbeta and 13 Jbeta. TCRdb's copy holds only in-frame clones and misses some; the assay was immunoSEQ multiplex PCR. Of 110,000 to 150,000 clones in the sample, 80% to 85% are singletons; the top ten hold 3% to 4%. Sequenced input: PBMCs. Source of these receptors: a male donor in good health and CMV-seronegative.

As concerns this clone: This specimen includes other DNA sequences encoding the same CDR3. The rearrangement joins TRBV19 to TRBJ2-6, with no clear D. Germline-derived CDR1 and CDR2 are LNHDA and SQIVND (reference sequence). CDR3 length equals 14 residues. V shed 3 bases and J shed 0 bases, with 3 bases lying between them. For the CDR3, the DNA is TGTGCCAGTAGTATCTCCTCTGGGGCCAACGTCCTGACTTTC. Its translation is CASSISSGANVLTF.

The gene calls are TRBV6-5 and TRBJ2-1; 11 nucleotides align to TRBD2. Germline CDR1 reads MNHEY; CDR2 reads SVGAGI. The CDR3 totals 16 residues. Trimming removed 4 bases from V and 3 bases from J; junction bases left unmatched: 5. The CDR3 is CASSLLTSGSYNEQFF. The CDR3 region has the DNA TGTGCCAGCAGTTTACTTACTAGCGGGAGCTACAATGAGCAGTTCTTC.

The chain is built from TRBV11-2 and TRBJ2-7; TRBD1 matches 8 bases. Unmatched junction bases numbered 6, after V lost 1 base and J lost 1 base. This CDR3 is 16 amino acids long. Germline V gene lookup returns CDR1 SGHAT and CDR2 FQNNGV. The CDR3 DNA reads TGTGCCAGCAGCTTAGGGGACAGGCGAACTTCCTACGAGCAGTACTTC. This encodes CASSLGDRRTSYEQYF.

V is TRBV18 and J is TRBJ2-5; 9 bases align to TRBD2. Trimming removed 1 base from V and 4 bases from J; junction bases left unmatched: 4. The CDR3 is 15 amino acids. Looked up from germline, CDR1 is KGHSH and CDR2 is LQKENI. CDR3 nucleotides: TGTGCCAGCTCACCACTTAGCGGGAGCCCAGAGACCCAGTACTTC. It codes for CASSPLSGSPETQYF.

V gene TRBV16 combines with J gene TRBJ2-1; weak D call: TRBD1 (6 bases). The ends were cut back, 2 bases at V and 0 bases at J, with 17 bases in the middle. The germline V gene encodes CDR1 KGHSY and CDR2 FQNENV. The CDR3 contains 18 residues. CDR3 protein: CASSQVVGQTSSYNEQFF. DNA of the CDR3: TGTGCCAGCAGCCAAGTCGTAGGACAGACGAGCTCCTACAATGAGCAGTTCTTC.

The chain is built from TRBV5-6 and TRBJ2-5, with 9 bases aligning to TRBD2. TRBJ2-7 explains the end of the DNA better; the J call may be wrong. CDR3 length: 15 amino acids. The germline V gene has CDR1 SGHDT and CDR2 YYEEEE. CDR3: CASSSTGTSLYEQYF. The CDR3 bases are TGTGCCAGCAGCTCAACCGGGACTAGCCTATACGAGCAGTACTTC.

The chain carries TRBV27 and TRBJ2-4; 8 nucleotides align to TRBD1. CDR1 and CDR2 from the germline V gene are MNHEY and SMNVEV (reference sequence). V lost 0 bases to trimming and J lost 1 base; unmatched junction nucleotides: 5. The CDR3 sequence is 17 residues long. The CDR3 sequence: CASSLSSGGSAKNIQYF. The CDR3 region has the DNA TGTGCCAGCAGTTTATCATCAGGGGGCAGTGCCAAAAACATTCAGTACTTC.

This chain's CDR3 is CASSGTSGGAYTQYF. In nucleotides, the CDR3 is TGTGCCAGCAGCGGTACCAGCGGGGGGGCATATACGCAGTATTTT. The chain couples TRBV9 to TRBJ2-3; 10 nucleotides match TRBD2. Germline CDR1 SGDLS, CDR2 YYNGEE. With 3 bases clipped from V and 7 bases from J, the junction kept 8 bases outside the gene matches. This CDR3 contains 15 residues.

This clone occurred once. The DNA of the CDR3 is TGTGCCATCGAGACAGGGGGCCATTCGGGGCCTGAAGCTTTCTTT. Translation gives CAIETGGHSGPEAFF. The rearrangement links TRBV7-9 to TRBJ1-1, with 10 bases that match TRBD1. The CDR3 sequence is 15 residues long. V lost 10 bases to trimming and J lost 6 bases; unmatched junction nucleotides: 14. Germline V gene sequence: CDR1 SEHNR, CDR2 FQNEAQ (reference sequence).

In its sample, this clone was seen a few times. The J gene is TRBJ1-2, the V gene TRBV6-1; TRBD1 aligns across 7 bases. CDR3 length: 15 residues. The germline V gene encodes CDR1 MNHNS and CDR2 SASEGT. V lost 0 bases, J lost 4 bases, and 5 bases stayed unmatched. The CDR3 here is CASSEARGQGYGYTF. The CDR3 nucleotides are TGTGCCAGCAGTGAAGCTAGGGGGCAGGGCTATGGCTACACCTTC.

The CDR3 region has the DNA TGTGCCAGTAGTATACAAGGCGGGGTCTACGAGCAGTACTTC. Protein: CASSIQGGVYEQYF. V usage is TRBV19 and J usage is TRBJ2-7; a possible D gene is TRBD2 (6 bases). This CDR3 spans 14 amino acids. Germline V lookup: CDR1 LNHDA, CDR2 SQIVND (reference sequence). V was trimmed by 2 bases and J by 3 bases, leaving 11 bases between them.

The gene calls are TRBV28 and TRBJ2-1; 7 positions agree with TRBD2. The ends lost 1 base at V and 7 bases at J; junction bases unmatched: 4. This CDR3 region has 14 residues. Germline CDR1 MDHEN, CDR2 SYDVKM. Here the CDR3 reads CASSLFSGGNEQFF. The CDR3 DNA is TGTGCCAGCAGTTTATTTTCCGGGGGGAATGAGCAGTTCTTC.

The chain has TRBV25-1 and TRBJ2-7, with 7 bases aligning to TRBD1. Germline V CDR1 and CDR2: MGHDK, SYGVNS. This CDR3 has 15 residues. The junction had 8 bases not matched to a gene; V was cut back by 3 bases and J by 3 bases. Here the CDR3 reads CASSDPLGQHYEQYF. The CDR3 DNA reads TGTGCCAGCAGTGATCCGTTGGGACAGCACTACGAGCAGTACTTC.

The V call is TRBV7-9, the J call TRBJ2-1; 7 bases align to TRBD2. This CDR3 comprises 13 residues. The junction had 6 bases not matched to a gene; V was cut back by 6 bases and J by 7 bases. Germline V gene lookup returns CDR1 SEHNR and CDR2 FQNEAQ (reference sequence). The CDR3 region is CASSSFSGNEQFF. CDR3 DNA sequence: TGTGCCAGCAGTTCCTTTAGCGGGAATGAGCAGTTCTTC.

The chain employs TRBV19 and TRBJ2-7; 11 nucleotides align to TRBD1. The germline CDR1 and CDR2 sequences are LNHDA and SQIVND (reference sequence). Trimming at V came to 5 bases and at J to 3 bases, leaving 6 bases not matched to a gene. The CDR3 is made up of 15 amino acids. The CDR3 loop is CASSFGTGGSYEQYF. DNA of the CDR3: TGTGCCAGTAGTTTCGGGACAGGGGGAAGCTACGAGCAGTACTTC. Complete variable domain (other parts from reference TRBV19 and TRBJ2-7): DGGITQSPKYLFRKEGQNVTLSCEQNLNHDAMYWYRQDPGQGLRLIYYSQIVNDFQKGDIAEGYSVSREKKESFPLTVTSAQKNPTAFYLCASSFGTGGSYEQYFGPGTRLTVT.

The CDR3 nucleotides read TGCGCCAGCAGCCAAGGTGGAGGGAACTCCTATAATTCACCCCTCCACTTT. Amino acids: CASSQGGGNSYNSPLHF. The V and J genes are TRBV4-3 and TRBJ1-6; D is uncertain. The CDR3 covers 17 residues. The V gene's germline CDR1 is LGHNA and CDR2 YSLEER. V lost 1 base, J lost 0 bases, and 10 bases lay in between.

This rearrangement joins TRBV5-1 to TRBJ1-2; 7 nucleotides align to TRBD1. Germline trimming cut 1 base from V and 0 bases from J; bases unmatched to any gene: 9. There are 17 residues in the CDR3. In germline, CDR1 is SGHRS, CDR2 YFSETQ. The CDR3: CASSLPRDSLPNYGYTF. CDR3 bases: TGCGCCAGCAGCTTGCCCCGGGACAGCTTACCTAACTATGGCTACACCTTC.

This clone was observed a single time. The chain carries TRBV9 and TRBJ2-7; the D gene is possibly TRBD2 (7 bases). This CDR3 is 14 amino acids long. Germline-derived CDR1 and CDR2 are SGDLS and YYNGEE. Trimming pared 6 bases from V and 3 bases from J, leaving 16 bases between. CDR3 in amino acids: CASTKGGDNYEQYF. The DNA for the CDR3 is TGTGCCAGCACCAAGGGAGGGGACAACTACGAGCAGTACTTC.

CDR3 nucleotides: TGTGCCAGCAGTGAAGATCCAGGGCCGAACACTGAAGCTTTCTTT. Protein: CASSEDPGPNTEAFF. The V call is TRBV6-1, the J call TRBJ1-1, with D perhaps matching TRBD1 (5 bases). The CDR3 spans 15 residues. Trimming cost V 1 base and J 1 base, with 10 bases left between them. CDR1 is MNHNS, CDR2 SASEGT, per germline.

This clone was seen a single time. The chain joins TRBV7-3 to TRBJ2-1; 11 bases line up with TRBD2. Per germline, CDR1 SGHTA and CDR2 FQGTGA. V shed 5 bases, J shed 7 bases, and the junction held 7 bases outside the gene matches. The CDR3 extends over 15 amino acids. CDR3 sequence: CASSISLAGGNEQFF. Here the CDR3 DNA reads TGTGCCAGCAGCATTAGTCTAGCGGGGGGTAATGAGCAGTTCTTC.

This clone was found a few times. The chain links TRBV2 to TRBJ1-1; 7 nucleotides line up with TRBD1. The CDR3 consists of 15 residues. CDR1 and CDR2 (germline): SNHLY, FYNNEI. The ends lost 0 bases at V and 5 bases at J; junction bases unmatched: 6. The CDR3 loop reads CASSEATGHKTEAFF. CDR3 DNA sequence: TGTGCCAGCAGTGAAGCGACAGGGCACAAAACTGAAGCTTTCTTT.

DNA for the CDR3: TGTGCCAGCAGCTTAAAGGGGGGTTGGACTAGCGGGAGTCCCGGGGAGCTGTTTTTT. Amino acids: CASSLKGGWTSGSPGELFF. The chain uses TRBV7-3 and TRBJ2-2, with TRBD2 identical over 13 bases. Trimming at V came to 1 base and at J to 6 bases, leaving 11 bases not matched to a gene. The CDR3 length is 19 residues. CDR1 SGHTA and CDR2 FQGTGA come from the germline V gene.

This chain links TRBV9 with TRBJ1-2; D unresolved. The CDR3 is made up of 14 amino acids. The germline V gene has CDR1 SGDLS and CDR2 YYNGEE. V lost 0 bases, J lost 1 base, and 7 bases lay in between. The chain's CDR3 is CASSVGGSNYGYTF. In nucleotides, the CDR3 is TGTGCCAGCAGCGTAGGTGGCAGTAACTATGGCTACACCTTC.

The chain joins TRBV6-1 to TRBJ1-2; tentatively, D is TRBD1 (6 bases). Germline CDR1 is MNHNS and CDR2 is SASEGT. The CDR3 covers 14 residues. The ends were cut back, 4 bases at V and 6 bases at J, with 15 bases in the middle. Here the CDR3 DNA reads TGTGCCAGCAGTGTTAACAGGGCCGGTGATGGCTACACCTTC. Translating it yields CASSVNRAGDGYTF.

V is TRBV5-4 and J is TRBJ1-5; no firm D call. The V gene lost 4 bases and the J gene lost 4 bases, with 9 bases spanning the gap. Germline-derived CDR1 and CDR2 are SGHNT and YYREEE (reference sequence). The CDR3 is made up of 13 amino acids. CDR3 in DNA: TGTGCCAGCAGCCTTACACCGAATCAGCCCCAGCATTTT. The encoded protein is CASSLTPNQPQHF.

The J gene is TRBJ2-3, the V gene TRBV4-1; D is possibly TRBD2 (7 bases). CDR1 is MGHRA and CDR2 is YSYEKL in the germline V gene. V shed 4 bases and J shed 5 bases, with 22 bases lying between them. The CDR3 loop spans 17 amino acids. As DNA, the CDR3 is TGCGCCAGCAGCCCAGACGGGGGGCTAGCGTGGGGAGATACGCAGTATTTT. It encodes CASSPDGGLAWGDTQYF.

This clone was seen only once. The chain links TRBV19 to TRBJ2-6; the match to TRBD1 covers 7 bases. V lost 7 bases, J lost 0 bases, and 12 bases stayed unmatched. There are 18 residues in the CDR3. Germline V gives CDR1 LNHDA, CDR2 SQIVND (reference sequence). The CDR3 spells CASTRGRDSYSGANVLTF. In nucleotides, the CDR3 is TGTGCCAGTACCAGGGGACGGGACAGTTACTCTGGGGCCAACGTCCTGACTTTC.

The J gene is TRBJ2-7, the V gene TRBV28; 9 bases agree with TRBD2. The CDR3 consists of 15 residues. Germline values: CDR1 MDHEN, CDR2 SYDVKM. Germline trimming cut 5 bases from V and 3 bases from J; bases unmatched to any gene: 8. This chain's CDR3 is CASSPRGRASYEQYF. CDR3 coding DNA: TGTGCCAGCAGTCCCCGCGGGAGGGCCAGCTACGAGCAGTACTTC.

The V gene is TRBV5-3, the J gene TRBJ2-3, with D possibly matching TRBD1 (6 bases). TRBV5-3 is an ORF, and what it does is uncertain. V was shortened by 4 bases and J by 0 bases, with 15 bases between the two germline ends. The CDR3 has 16 residues. The CDR3 protein is CARSGLGHGSTDTQYF. CDR3 sequence (DNA): TGTGCCAGAAGCGGATTGGGACACGGCAGCACAGATACGCAGTATTTT.

The chain combines TRBV14 with TRBJ2-5, with TRBD2 matching 9 bases. The DNA matches TRBJ2-7 better at its end, which makes the J call doubtful. Germline V gene sequence: CDR1 SGHDN, CDR2 FVKESK. The CDR3 sequence is 15 residues long. The chain's CDR3 is CASSQVTSGNYEQYF. The CDR3 DNA reads as TGTGCCAGCAGCCAAGTGACTAGCGGAAATTACGAGCAGTACTTC.

This chain joins TRBV6-6 and TRBJ1-5, with 7 bases lining up with TRBD1. The germline CDR1 and CDR2 sequences are MNHNY and SVGAGI (reference sequence). The CDR3 length is 15 residues. V lost 6 bases and J lost 5; bases outside the gene matches: 10. The CDR3 nucleotides read TGTGCCAGCAGCCGACAGGGCCTTTGGGATCAGCCCCAGCATTTT. Translating it yields CASSRQGLWDQPQHF.

The chain links TRBV6-5 to TRBJ1-2; maybe TRBD1 (5 bases). The CDR3 totals 14 residues. CDR1 is MNHEY, CDR2 SVGAGI, per germline. The germline V and J ends were trimmed by 6 bases and 6 bases, with 17 bases remaining between them. CDR3 bases: TGTGCCAGCAGCCCCCAAAGGGGAGGGAATGGCTACACCTTC. Encoded protein: CASSPQRGGNGYTF.